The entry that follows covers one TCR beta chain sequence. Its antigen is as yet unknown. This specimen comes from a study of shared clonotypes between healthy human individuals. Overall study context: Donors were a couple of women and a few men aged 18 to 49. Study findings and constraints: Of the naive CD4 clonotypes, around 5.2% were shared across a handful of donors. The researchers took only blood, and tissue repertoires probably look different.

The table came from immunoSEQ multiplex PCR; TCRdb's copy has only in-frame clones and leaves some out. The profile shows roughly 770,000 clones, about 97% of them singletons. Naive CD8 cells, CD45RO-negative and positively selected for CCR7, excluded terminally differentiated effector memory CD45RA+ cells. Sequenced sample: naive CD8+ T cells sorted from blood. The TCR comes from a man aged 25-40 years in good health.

The CDR3 DNA reads TGCGCCAGCAAAATACTGTACGAGCAGTACTTC. Protein sequence: CASKILYEQYF. The chain is built from TRBV10-1 and TRBJ2-7; unclear D gene. Trimming removed 7 bases at V and 4 bases at J, with 8 bases between. Germline CDR1 reads WNHNN; CDR2 reads SYGVQD (reference sequence). This CDR3 region has 11 residues.